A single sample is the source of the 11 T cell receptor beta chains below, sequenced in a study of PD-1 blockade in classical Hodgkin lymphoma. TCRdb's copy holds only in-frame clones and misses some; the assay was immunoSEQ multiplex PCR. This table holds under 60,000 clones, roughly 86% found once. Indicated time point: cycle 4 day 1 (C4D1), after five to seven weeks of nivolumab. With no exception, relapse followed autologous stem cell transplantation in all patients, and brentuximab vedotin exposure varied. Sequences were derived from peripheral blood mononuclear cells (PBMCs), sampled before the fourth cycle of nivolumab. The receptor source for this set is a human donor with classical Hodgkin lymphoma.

The CDR3 loop reads CASSLVGNTGELFF. The CDR3, as DNA: TGCGCCAGCAGCTTGGTGGGGAACACCGGGGAGCTGTTTTTT. This chain links TRBV5-1 with TRBJ2-2; no clear D. Trimming took off 0 bases at V and 1 base at J, with 4 bases between the two ends. Germline loops: CDR1 SGHRS, CDR2 YFSETQ. This CDR3 is built from 14 residues.

The CDR3 sequence is CASSELAGSYYNEQFF. In nucleotides, the CDR3 is TGTGCCAGCAGTGAATTAGCGGGAAGTTACTACAATGAGCAGTTCTTC. V and J are TRBV27 and TRBJ2-1, with 8 bases aligning to TRBD2. The V gene's germline CDR1 is MNHEY and CDR2 SMNVEV (reference sequence). The CDR3 has 16 residues. The V segment lost 5 bases and the J segment 3 bases; nucleotides outside the gene matches: 9.

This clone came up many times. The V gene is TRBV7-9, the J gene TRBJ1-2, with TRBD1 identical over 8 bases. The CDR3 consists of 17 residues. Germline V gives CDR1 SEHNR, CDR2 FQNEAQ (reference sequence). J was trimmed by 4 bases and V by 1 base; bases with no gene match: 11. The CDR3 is CASSLGNRQGNGYGYTF. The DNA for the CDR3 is TGTGCCAGCAGCTTAGGGAACCGACAGGGGAACGGCTATGGCTACACCTTC.

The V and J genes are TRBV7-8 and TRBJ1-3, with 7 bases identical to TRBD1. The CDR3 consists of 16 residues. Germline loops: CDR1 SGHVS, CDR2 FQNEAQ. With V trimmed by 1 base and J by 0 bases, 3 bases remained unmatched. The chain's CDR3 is CASSLVHRGSGNTIYF. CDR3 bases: TGTGCCAGCAGCTTAGTACACAGGGGCTCTGGAAACACCATATATTTT.

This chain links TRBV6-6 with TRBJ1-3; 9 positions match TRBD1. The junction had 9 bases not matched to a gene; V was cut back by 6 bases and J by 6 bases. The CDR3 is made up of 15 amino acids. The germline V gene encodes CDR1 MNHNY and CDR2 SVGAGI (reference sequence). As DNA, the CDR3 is TGTGCCAGCAGCCCGGGACAGGGTCTAGAAAACACCATATATTTT. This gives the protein CASSPGQGLENTIYF.

CDR3 nucleotide sequence: TGTGCCAGTAGTAGGGGGACGGCACCCCCGGTAGATACGCAGTATTTT. This sequence encodes CASSRGTAPPVDTQYF. V usage is TRBV19 and J usage is TRBJ2-3; either TRBD1 or TRBD2 may supply D (5 bases each). The CDR3 is 16 amino acids. CDR1 LNHDA and CDR2 SQIVND come from the germline V gene (reference sequence). The V end was cut by 4 bases, the J end by 5 bases, with 19 bases between.

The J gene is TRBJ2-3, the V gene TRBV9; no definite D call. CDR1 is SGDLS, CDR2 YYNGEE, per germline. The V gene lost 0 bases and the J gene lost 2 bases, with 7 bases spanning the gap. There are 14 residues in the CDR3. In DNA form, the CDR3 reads TGTGCCAGCAGCGTAGGTTCACTCACAGATACGCAGTATTTT. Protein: CASSVGSLTDTQYF.

DNA for the CDR3: TGTGCCAGCAGGCCCACCGGGACAGGGGGAAATTCACCCCTCCACTTT. It is translated as CASRPTGTGGNSPLHF. V gene TRBV6-6 combines with J gene TRBJ1-6; 11 bases line up with TRBD1. The junction had 8 bases not matched to a gene; V was cut back by 6 bases and J by 7 bases. The length of the CDR3 is 16 residues. Germline V CDR1 and CDR2: MNHNY, SVGAGI (reference sequence).

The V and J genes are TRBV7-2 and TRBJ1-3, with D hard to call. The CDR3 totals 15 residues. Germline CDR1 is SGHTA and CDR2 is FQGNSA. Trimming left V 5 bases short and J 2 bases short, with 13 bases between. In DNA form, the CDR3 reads TGTGCCAGCAGCCGCAATCGAGGGCCTGGAAACACCATATATTTT. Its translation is CASSRNRGPGNTIYF.

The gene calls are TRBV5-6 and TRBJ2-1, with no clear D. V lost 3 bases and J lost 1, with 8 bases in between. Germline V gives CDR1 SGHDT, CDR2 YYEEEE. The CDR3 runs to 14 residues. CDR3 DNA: TGTGCCAGCAGCTCGACTGGTTCCTACAATGAGCAGTTCTTC. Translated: CASSSTGSYNEQFF.

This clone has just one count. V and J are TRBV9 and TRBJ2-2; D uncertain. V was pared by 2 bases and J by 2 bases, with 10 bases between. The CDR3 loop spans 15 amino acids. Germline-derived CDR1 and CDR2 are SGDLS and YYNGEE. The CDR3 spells CASSVYPGNTGELFF. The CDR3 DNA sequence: TGTGCCAGCAGCGTGTATCCGGGTAACACCGGGGAGCTGTTTTTT.